This T cell receptor (beta chain) was sequenced during a study of T cell responses to AZD1222 COVID-19 vaccine. Study results and caveats: Donors in the cohort were predominantly white British and more often female, and clonal diversity was possibly underestimated. With dominance at 160-218 and 743-854, vaccine-associated CD4 TCRs spanned spike. Spike-specific TCR depth and breadth grew after two AZD1222 doses. Baseline antibody screening turned up just a handful of seropositive AZD1222 recipients.

Sequencing was performed with immunoSEQ multiplex PCR; in TCRdb, only in-frame clones are kept and a portion is missing. The profile covers more than 140,000 clones, with approximately 90% appearing a single time and approximately 3.6% taken by the ten largest. The CDR3 has 17 amino acids. Germline-derived CDR1 and CDR2 are SGHTA and FQGTGA. Germline trimming cut 5 bases from V and 4 bases from J; bases unmatched to any gene: 11. As for this clone: The antigen is not known.

The rearrangement links TRBV7-3 to TRBJ2-3; 11 nucleotides match TRBD2. The starting material was peripheral blood, obtained on day 0 of MenACWY control vaccination. This TCR was recovered from an adult in good health. The CDR3 bases are TGTGCCAGCAGCCACACCGTAGCGGGGGGGTCTGCAGATACGCAGTATTTT. Protein product: CASSHTVAGGSADTQYF.